The present TCR beta chain was sequenced within a study of blood T cell repertoires in COVID-19 (TCRdb year 2020). A note on the overall study: The collaborator samples originated in the United States, Italy and Spain and spanned the acute and convalescent phases of COVID-19. Samples were obtained from the ongoing ImmuneRACE study (first 160 participants) and from about 1,300 subjects provided by 6 global collaborators. A freely available public database, intended as a resource for researchers studying the immune response to SARS-CoV-2, is where the repertoires were released. Where available, HLA class I and class II types were obtained from metadata supplied by the sample provider rather than from assay-based typing. The material from the prospective study consisted of cDNA or gDNA derived from T cells, B-cell-depleted T cells, or PBMCs. A de-identified subject ID, COVID-19 status, age in years and sex were almost always included in the sample metadata. Deeply sampled blood TCRbeta repertoires from subjects exposed to, actively infected with, or recovered from COVID-19 were included in the dataset. What the work shows at the level of the full study, not this receptor alone: The quantity of clinical and demographic metadata differed by source and by participant and was supplied without curation.

Reading from cysteine to phenylalanine, the CDR3 counts 12 amino acids. Only the CDR3 portion is preserved as DNA: 36 bases, with reading frame beginning at the first base. V is shortened by 7 bases, J by 6 bases, and the region joining them spans 10 bases. The germline V gene supplies CDR1 SNHLY and CDR2 FYNNEI. The immunoSEQ Assay, a bias-controlled multiplex PCR, was used to amplify TCRbeta CDR3 regions from genomic DNA. On the study's bioinformatics: Nucleated cell counts per sample were estimated from amplification of reference gene primers within the assay. Sequence reads were collapsed and filtered to measure the absolute abundance of every unique TCRbeta CDR3 rearrangement. Productive Simpson clonality was computed per sample as the square root of Simpson's diversity index over productive rearrangements. The table comes from immuneACCESS by way of TCRdb, which keeps in-frame sequences with V and J called. Part of the clones is missing from these tables; in studies checked, under half for an unresolved V gene and the rest for unknown reasons. That table furnishes V, J and clone size, whereas the DNA furnished D and trimming. The sample table contains some 200,000 clones; only one count was recorded for 82% of them. Approximately 6.9% of the sample is held by the ten biggest clonotypes.

Comments on this clone: The antigen this receptor binds is unknown. Base qualities are missing; no much larger clone stands one base away.

Whole blood was collected in K2EDTA tubes by collaborating institutions according to the institutions' own protocols. For TCRbeta analysis, collaborator samples were shipped as frozen whole blood, as isolated PBMCs, or as DNA extracted from either sample type. Recombination connected TRBV2 to TRBJ2-1, and TRBD1 may be the D gene, going by 5 matching bases. This sequence was found in a human donor with acute or convalescent COVID-19. The donor label of this sample is uncertain. Specimen: peripheral blood. The CDR3 has the sequence CASIGAVNEQFF. The nucleotide sequence is given as TGTGCCAGCATAGGGGCGGTCAATGAGCAGTTCTTC.